This is a list of T cell receptor beta chains from one sample in a study of blood T cell repertoires in COVID-19. The table came from immunoSEQ multiplex PCR; TCRdb's copy has only in-frame clones and leaves some out. This sample yields more than 250,000 clones, of which roughly 80% are seen a single time; roughly 4.6% belongs to the top ten. Source material: peripheral blood. The source is a man aged 60 to 75 who had recovered from COVID-19. CDR3s include the opening cysteine and the closing phenylalanine or tryptophan. Fields, in order: D gene, J gene, clone size, V gene, CDR3 protein, CDR3 DNA. D genes are given only for firm matches. The size field is filled for only some rows; it gives once, few, many or a size class.

TRBD1 | TRBJ2-3 | - | TRBV5-6 | CASSPPGQGADTQYF | TGTGCCAGCAGCCCGCCGGGACAGGGGGCAGATACGCAGTATTTT
TRBD2 | TRBJ2-6 | - | TRBV30 | CAWIQRGSGANVLTF | TGTGCCTGGATTCAGCGGGGATCTGGGGCCAACGTCCTGACTTTC
TRBD1 | TRBJ2-7 | - | TRBV15 | CATSRGRTGGLSEQYF | TGTGCCACCAGCAGAGGCCGCACAGGGGGTTTGAGCGAGCAGTACTTC
- | TRBJ2-7 | - | TRBV4-1 | CASSQDSYYEQYF | TGCGCCAGCAGCCAAGATTCCTACTACGAGCAGTACTTC
- | TRBJ2-1 | - | TRBV12-3/TRBV12-4 | CASRHNNEQFF | TGTGCCAGCAGACACAACAATGAGCAGTTCTTC
TRBD1 | TRBJ1-1 | few | TRBV6-6 | CASRRDSLNTEAFF | TGTGCCAGCAGACGGGACAGCCTGAACACTGAAGCTTTCTTT
TRBD1 | TRBJ2-7 | - | TRBV3-1/TRBV3-2 | CASSQASQGATQYF | TGTGCCAGCAGCCAAGCATCACAGGGGGCGACGCAGTACTTC
- | TRBJ2-3 | - | TRBV5-1 | CASRQDRNPTDTQYF | TGCGCCAGCAGACAGGACAGAAACCCCACAGATACGCAGTATTTT
- | TRBJ2-7 | - | TRBV7-9 | CASSFTERTHEQYF | TGTGCCAGCAGCTTTACCGAGCGAACCCACGAGCAGTACTTC
- | TRBJ1-3 | many | TRBV6-5 | CASRTSGATGNTIYF | TGTGCCAGCAGGACCTCAGGGGCTACTGGAAACACCATATATTTT
- | TRBJ1-2 | - | TRBV7-9 | CASSLPGRVSGYTF | TGTGCCAGCAGCTTACCGGGTCGTGTGAGTGGCTACACCTTC
- | TRBJ1-5 | few | TRBV28 | CASSLSQNQPQHF | TGTGCCAGCAGTTTATCCCAGAATCAGCCCCAGCATTTT
- | TRBJ1-2 | once | TRBV20-1 | CSAYTVDGYTF | TGCAGTGCGTATACAGTCGATGGCTACACCTTC
- | TRBJ2-7 | once | TRBV5-1 | CASSAPLGSNEQYF | TGCGCCAGCAGCGCACCCCTAGGCAGCAACGAGCAGTACTTC
- | TRBJ2-1 | - | TRBV5-1 | CASSSGQGPTDEQFF | TGCGCCAGCAGCTCCGGACAAGGGCCCACCGATGAGCAGTTCTTC
- | TRBJ1-1 | - | TRBV27 | CAGSLQHRTSEAFF | TGTGCCGGCAGTTTACAACACAGGACCTCTGAAGCTTTCTTT
TRBD1 | TRBJ1-1 | few | TRBV12-5 | CASGLVPGQGAGTEAFF | TGTGCTAGTGGTTTGGTACCGGGACAGGGGGCGGGCACTGAAGCTTTCTTT
TRBD2 | TRBJ2-1 | - | TRBV12-3/TRBV12-4 | CASGEAGGEQFF | TGTGCCAGCGGCGAAGCGGGAGGTGAGCAGTTCTTC
- | TRBJ2-1 | - | TRBV5-4 | CASSFPGNNEQFF | TGTGCCAGCAGCTTTCCGGGGAACAATGAGCAGTTCTTC
TRBD1 | TRBJ1-1 | - | TRBV7-6 | CASSLSGGYEAFF | TGTGCCAGCAGCTTATCAGGGGGTTATGAAGCTTTCTTT
- | TRBJ1-1 | - | TRBV6-6 | CASRSDIGTEAFF | TGTGCCAGCAGATCTGACATAGGCACTGAAGCTTTCTTT
TRBD1 | TRBJ2-1 | - | TRBV7-9 | CASSLATNRDRDYNEQFF | TGTGCCAGCAGCTTAGCAACTAATCGGGACAGGGACTACAATGAGCAGTTCTTC
- | TRBJ1-1 | few | TRBV28 | CASTPAGRRTEAFF | TGTGCCAGCACCCCGGCGGGGAGGAGAACTGAAGCTTTCTTT
TRBD2 | TRBJ2-3 | - | TRBV30 | CAWRPGLAPTDTQYF | TGTGCCTGGAGGCCCGGACTAGCGCCCACAGATACGCAGTATTTT
TRBD1 | TRBJ1-2 | - | TRBV29-1 | CSVGRPGQDFQGGYTF | TGCAGCGTTGGGAGACCGGGACAGGACTTCCAGGGTGGCTACACCTTC
TRBD1 | TRBJ2-6 | - | TRBV4-1 | CASSQQTGTGANVLTF | TGCGCCAGCAGCCAACAGACAGGGACTGGGGCCAACGTCCTGACTTTC
TRBD1 | TRBJ1-4 | - | TRBV4-1 | CASSRMTGIGEKLFF | TGCGCCAGCAGCCGAATGACAGGGATTGGGGAAAAACTGTTTTTT
- | TRBJ2-1 | - | TRBV10-1 | CASNTGYNEQFF | TGCGCCAGCAACACAGGTTACAATGAGCAGTTCTTC
- | TRBJ1-4 | - | TRBV14 | CASSQAPAGLFF | TGTGCCAGCAGCCAAGCACCGGCGGGACTGTTTTTT
- | TRBJ2-6 | - | TRBV6-1 | CASSVARVAGANVLTF | TGTGCCAGCAGTGTCGCCAGGGTAGCTGGGGCCAACGTCCTGACTTTC
TRBD2 | TRBJ2-5 | - | TRBV5-1 | CASSLPSGVGGETQYF | TGCGCCAGCAGCTTGCCTAGCGGCGTCGGAGGGGAGACCCAGTACTTC
- | TRBJ2-7 | - | TRBV11-2 | CASSLDNPYEQYF | TGTGCCAGCAGCTTAGATAATCCCTACGAGCAGTACTTC
- | TRBJ2-5 | - | TRBV18 | CASSPGAETQYF | TGTGCCAGCTCACCAGGGGCCGAGACCCAGTACTTC
TRBD2 | TRBJ2-3 | - | TRBV5-6 | CASSPRGGGTDTQYF | TGTGCCAGCAGCCCCCGGGGGGGAGGCACAGATACGCAGTATTTT
- | TRBJ2-3 | few | TRBV18 | CASSPRQGTDTQYF | TGTGCCAGCTCACCACGGCAGGGGACAGATACGCAGTATTTT
TRBD1 | TRBJ2-2 | - | TRBV14 | CASSLQGFGELFF | TGTGCCAGCAGCCTACAGGGGTTCGGGGAGCTGTTTTTT
TRBD1 | TRBJ2-1 | - | TRBV28 | CASGFRGTGNNEQFF | TGTGCCAGCGGGTTTAGAGGGACAGGGAACAATGAGCAGTTCTTC